A single sample gave rise to the 6 T cell receptor beta chains below, sequenced in a study of cytomegalovirus exposure and HLA in healthy donors. The study ran its PCR with 60 Vbeta and 13 Jbeta primers. Produced via immunoSEQ multiplex PCR; TCRdb's table is partial and in-frame only. Of fewer than 250,000 clones in the sample, about 80% were seen once. The sequencing input was PBMCs. The receptors stem from a man aged 40-55 years in good health and CMV-seropositive.

Regarding this clone: The DNA is omitted, as the CDR3 cannot be located on it reliably, and the CDR3 follows TCRdb's listing. The J gene is TRBJ1-2, the V gene TRBV20-1; TRBD1, the table's D call, lacks a check against the DNA. Germline assignment: CDR1 DFQATT and CDR2 SNEGSKA (reference sequence). Counting both end residues, the CDR3 totals 11 amino acids. The CDR3 protein is CSATVAPGAIF.

This clone was detected only once. V is TRBV13 and J is TRBJ2-3, with 13 bases aligning to TRBD2. The CDR3 consists of 18 residues. V gave up 5 bases and J gave up 6 bases; unmatched junction bases: 14. Germline V lookup: CDR1 PRHDT, CDR2 FYEKMQ (reference sequence). CDR3 in DNA: TGTGCCAGCAGCCCACAAACTAGCGGGAGGGCCAGGGGGGATACGCAGTATTTT. It translates to CASSPQTSGRARGDTQYF.

The chain links TRBV5-6 to TRBJ1-3; D might be TRBD1 (6 bases). V lost 0 bases and J 2 bases, leaving 15 bases between the germline ends. CDR1 SGHDT and CDR2 YYEEEE come from the germline V gene. This CDR3 contains 17 residues. The chain's CDR3 is CASSLGPGDGAGNTIYF. The CDR3 bases are TGTGCCAGCAGCTTGGGGCCAGGGGATGGGGCTGGAAACACCATATATTTT.

The rearrangement uses TRBV7-9 and TRBJ1-1, with a weak D call TRBD1 (6 bases). The V gene lost 5 bases and the J gene lost 4 bases, with 14 bases spanning the gap. CDR1 is SEHNR and CDR2 is FQNEAQ in the germline V gene (reference sequence). This CDR3 has 14 amino acids. The CDR3 bases are TGTGCCAGCAGCCTAGACAGGTTTTTCACTGAAGCTTTCTTT. It yields the protein CASSLDRFFTEAFF.

This clone occurred once. The chain uses TRBV2 and TRBJ2-3; a possible D gene is TRBD2 (5 bases). Germline-derived CDR1 and CDR2 are SNHLY and FYNNEI. The CDR3 length is 14 residues. Trimming stripped 5 bases from V and 3 bases from J, with 12 bases between. Here the CDR3 reads CASSSGEGTDTQYF. CDR3 nucleotide sequence: TGTGCCAGCAGTTCCGGGGAAGGGACAGATACGCAGTATTTT.

This chain joins TRBV6-1 and TRBJ1-2; TRBD1 matches 7 bases. V lost 6 bases, J lost 5 bases, and 6 bases stayed unmatched. This CDR3 has 13 amino acids. Germline lookup yields CDR1 MNHNS and CDR2 SASEGT. CDR3 residues: CASRDRPLYGYTF. DNA of the CDR3: TGTGCCAGCAGGGACAGGCCATTATATGGCTACACCTTC.